One sample yielded the 25 T cell receptor beta chains listed below, sequenced in a study of human T cells and chemical hapten exposure. TCRdb re-derived calls from the RACE reads in MiXCR, one entry per CDR3 protein. The sample consists of 370,000 or so distinct CDR3 sequences, about 4.4% of them appearing once. Time point denoted: patch test 1, 2 weeks after DPC sensitization. Treatment here: therapeutic diphenylcyclopropenone sensitization with weekly scalp DPC. Specimen: whole blood, collected in connection with sensitization to the hapten diphenylcyclopropenone (DPC). Receptor source: a woman in her forties or fifties with alopecia areata. Some clones in this sample may be carry-over from other donors' samples.

On this clonotype: Just one base apart from a much larger clone, this may be a read error. This chain connects TRBV10-3 to TRBJ2-7; D ambiguous. Germline V CDR1 and CDR2: ENHRY, SYGVKD. This CDR3 contains 14 residues. Written as DNA, the CDR3 is TGTGCCATCAGTGAGTTACAGAGCTCCCACGAGCAGTACTTC. It translates to CAISELQSSHEQYF.

This clonotype was seen at least ten times. V and J are TRBV13 and TRBJ2-7; TRBD2 is a possible D gene (5 bases). The CDR3 loop spans 12 amino acids. With 0 bases removed from V and 6 bases from J, the gap between germline ends came to 6 bases. CDR1 PRHDT and CDR2 FYEKMQ come from the germline V gene (reference sequence). Here the CDR3 reads CASSLGAGEQYF. The CDR3 DNA sequence: TGTGCCAGCAGCTTAGGTGCGGGCGAGCAGTACTTC.

This clonotype was detected ten times or more. The V gene is TRBV6-2 or TRBV6-3, the J gene TRBJ1-2; the match to TRBD1 covers 10 bases. The germline CDR1 and CDR2 sequences are MNHEY and SVGEGT. The CDR3 runs 15 residues. Trimming removed 6 bases from V and 9 bases from J; junction bases left unmatched: 13. The CDR3 region is CASRPSGTGDARYTF. The CDR3 DNA follows: TGTGCCAGCAGACCATCCGGGACAGGGGATGCACGCTACACCTTC.

This clonotype has a count of ten or more. DNA for the CDR3: TGCAGTGCTAGATCCTCGGGGGGGGGCCCTGGGAGGAATGAGCAGTTCTTC. Residues: CSARSSGGGPGRNEQFF. The chain is built from TRBV20-1 and TRBJ2-1, with 8 nucleotides matching TRBD2. The V gene's germline CDR1 is DFQATT and CDR2 SNEGSKA (reference sequence). The CDR3 contains 17 residues. Trimming took 2 bases from V and 7 from J; bases not matched to a gene: 16.

In its sample, this clonotype was seen a few times. The J gene is TRBJ2-7, the V gene TRBV29-1; possible D gene TRBD1, 6 bases. In germline, CDR1 is SQVTM, CDR2 ANQGSEA. Trimming stripped 4 bases from V and 2 bases from J, with 24 bases between. The CDR3 has 17 amino acids. The CDR3 nucleotides are TGCAGCGTTGGACTTACAGGGTCTAGCCGCCAGGCCTACGAGCAGTACTTC. Residues: CSVGLTGSSRQAYEQYF.

This clonotype turned up a few times. The CDR3 sequence is CASSLEVRGWNEQFF. As DNA, the CDR3 is TGTGCCAGCAGCTTAGAAGTCAGGGGGTGGAATGAGCAGTTCTTC. This rearrangement joins TRBV7-2 to TRBJ2-1, with 7 nucleotides matching TRBD1. With V trimmed by 1 base and J by 7 bases, 7 bases remained unmatched. The CDR3 is 15 residues long. Germline loops: CDR1 SGHTA, CDR2 FQGNSA. Supplemented by reference TRBV7-2 and TRBJ2-1, the full variable domain reads GAGVSQSPSNKVTEKGKDVELRCDPISGHTALYWYRQSLGQGLEFLIYFQGNSAPDKSGLPSDRFSAERTGGSVSTLTIQRTQQEDSAVYLCASSLEVRGWNEQFFGPGTRLTVL.

The chain has TRBV29-1 and TRBJ2-7; 7 nucleotides match TRBD1. The CDR3 extends over 18 amino acids. V trimming: 7 bases; J trimming: 0 bases; junction bases outside the gene matches: 21. Looked up from germline, CDR1 is SQVTM and CDR2 is ANQGSEA. The CDR3 sequence: CSAQGQLSGGKSSYEQYF. As DNA, the CDR3 is TGCAGCGCCCAGGGACAGTTGAGTGGGGGAAAGAGCTCCTACGAGCAGTACTTC.

This clonotype was seen ten or more times. This chain connects TRBV3-1 to TRBJ2-7, with D perhaps matching TRBD1 (6 bases). CDR1 LGHDT and CDR2 YNNKEL come from the germline V gene (reference sequence). Trimming cost V 0 bases and J 1 base, with 13 bases left between them. The CDR3 covers 16 residues. The CDR3: CASSQDLDRSSYEQYF. The CDR3 nucleotides are TGTGCCAGCAGCCAAGACCTCGACAGGTCTTCCTACGAGCAGTACTTC.

This chain links TRBV28 with TRBJ2-2, with D tentatively TRBD1 (6 bases). The length of the CDR3 is 12 residues. The V gene's germline CDR1 is MDHEN and CDR2 SYDVKM. Deletions cut 10 bases from V and 5 bases from J, with 11 bases between. Written as DNA, the CDR3 is TGTGCCACCTTACAGGGAACCGGGGAGCTGTTTTTT. Amino acid sequence: CATLQGTGELFF.

This clonotype was detected ten times or more. For the CDR3, the DNA is TGTGCCAGCAGCTTAAATTTAGGGACTAGTACAGATACGCAGTATTTT. It yields the protein CASSLNLGTSTDTQYF. The V gene is TRBV7-2, the J gene TRBJ2-3, with 8 bases matching TRBD2. Germline V gene lookup returns CDR1 SGHTA and CDR2 FQGNSA. The ends lost 2 bases at V and 3 bases at J; junction bases unmatched: 7. The CDR3 is made up of 16 amino acids.

The chain joins TRBV4-2 to TRBJ2-3, with 8 positions matching TRBD2. The germline gives CDR1 LGHNA, CDR2 YNFKEQ. J lost 2 bases, V lost 7 bases, and 11 bases had no gene match. This CDR3 has 16 residues. The CDR3, as DNA: TGTGCCAGCAATGGGGCGGGAGGAGGGATCACAGATACGCAGTATTTT. Protein: CASNGAGGGITDTQYF.

This clonotype was seen at least ten times. The chain combines TRBV15 with TRBJ2-1; D uncertain. The CDR3 loop spans 14 amino acids. Germline-derived CDR1 and CDR2 are LNHNV and YYDKDF (reference sequence). V lost 0 bases, J lost 5 bases, and 8 bases lay in between. The CDR3 spells CATSRDYSDNEQFF. In DNA, the CDR3 is TGTGCCACCAGCAGAGATTATTCAGACAATGAGCAGTTCTTC.

V and J are TRBV20-1 and TRBJ2-7, with 7 bases lining up with TRBD1. Germline lookup yields CDR1 DFQATT and CDR2 SNEGSKA (reference sequence). V lost 5 bases, J lost 4 bases, and 14 bases stayed unmatched. The CDR3 totals 15 residues. The CDR3 nucleotides read TGCAGTGCTTTTGCCGGGACAGAACTAGGGTACGAGCAGTACTTC. Its translation: CSAFAGTELGYEQYF.

This clonotype was detected only a few times. The rearrangement joins TRBV27 to TRBJ2-6; TRBD1 matches at 9 bases. Germline assignment: CDR1 MNHEY and CDR2 SMNVEV (reference sequence). Trimming at V came to 2 bases and at J to 0 bases, leaving 2 bases not matched to a gene. The CDR3 length is 17 residues. The CDR3 DNA reads as TGTGCCAGCAGTTTAGGACAGGGGTTCTCTGGGGCCAACGTCCTGACTTTC. It yields the protein CASSLGQGFSGANVLTF.

Comments on this clonotype: Sequence at one end of the junction differs from germline and may be a read error. The rearrangement joins TRBV20-1 to TRBJ1-3; weak D call: TRBD1 (6 bases). The CDR3 is 14 amino acids. Germline V lookup: CDR1 DFQATT, CDR2 SNEGSKA (reference sequence). CDR3 residues: CSARGGGSGNTIYF. The CDR3 DNA follows: TGCAGTGCCAGAGGGGGGGGCTCTGGAAACACCATATATTTT.

There are many counts of this clonotype. This chain links TRBV7-3 with TRBJ2-6; D not certain. This CDR3 has 17 amino acids. Deletions cut 5 bases from V and 1 base from J, with 15 bases between. In germline, CDR1 is SGHTA, CDR2 FQGTGA. Written as DNA, the CDR3 is TGTGCCAGCAGCGCCTGGCCCCTCCAATCTGGGGCCAACGTCCTGACTTTC. It yields the protein CASSAWPLQSGANVLTF.

This rearrangement joins TRBV6-2 or TRBV6-3 to TRBJ2-6; the D gene is possibly TRBD1 (6 bases). This CDR3 region has 17 residues. CDR1 is MNHEY, CDR2 SVGEGT, per germline. The V end lost 10 bases, the J end lost 2 bases, and 21 bases lay between the germline ends. The CDR3 reads CATESQGIRTGANVLTF. The CDR3 DNA reads as TGTGCCACGGAATCCCAGGGGATACGAACTGGGGCCAACGTCCTGACTTTC.

This clonotype was counted ten times or more. The J gene is TRBJ2-2, the V gene TRBV7-9, with a possible D match to TRBD2 (6 bases). Trimming took 5 bases from V and 7 from J, leaving 11 bases between them. The CDR3 loop spans 13 amino acids. Germline assignment: CDR1 SEHNR and CDR2 FQNEAQ (reference sequence). In nucleotides, the CDR3 is TGTGCCAGCAGCCGGGAGAGGGTCGGGGAGCTGTTTTTT. Protein product: CASSRERVGELFF.

This clonotype was counted many times. V gene TRBV29-1 combines with J gene TRBJ1-2, with D hard to call. With 3 bases removed from V and 1 base from J, the gap between germline ends came to 9 bases. Per the germline V gene, CDR1 is SQVTM and CDR2 is ANQGSEA. The CDR3 has 13 amino acids. In DNA, the CDR3 is TGCAGCGTTGACCTGGGGATTAACTATGGCTACACCTTC. Translation: CSVDLGINYGYTF.

The chain links TRBV4-2 to TRBJ1-1; D is undetermined. The CDR3 has 15 residues. The V gene's germline CDR1 is LGHNA and CDR2 YNFKEQ. The V gene lost 0 bases and the J gene lost 3 bases, with 11 bases spanning the gap. The CDR3 reads CASSQDGQRDTEAFF. The CDR3 DNA sequence: TGTGCCAGCAGCCAAGATGGCCAGAGGGACACTGAAGCTTTCTTT.

This chain links TRBV7-9 with TRBJ2-3; 8 nucleotides line up with TRBD1. Germline-derived CDR1 and CDR2 are SEHNR and FQNEAQ (reference sequence). This CDR3 has 16 residues. The V segment lost 5 bases and the J segment 2 bases; nucleotides outside the gene matches: 9. The CDR3 loop reads CASSARQGSFTDTQYF. CDR3 sequence (DNA): TGTGCCAGCAGCGCGAGACAGGGGTCCTTCACAGATACGCAGTATTTT.

This clonotype has at least ten counts. The rearrangement links TRBV6-5 to TRBJ2-7; D not resolved. The CDR3 length is 17 residues. Germline-derived CDR1 and CDR2 are MNHEY and SVGAGI. Trimming shortened V by 3 bases and J by 2 bases, and 20 bases separated the two germline ends. The CDR3 loop is CASSYGLRPIKAYEQYF. DNA for the CDR3: TGTGCCAGCAGTTATGGGCTGAGACCGATTAAAGCCTACGAGCAGTACTTC.

This clonotype was recorded many times. The V call is TRBV29-1, the J call TRBJ2-2; the D gene is possibly TRBD1 (5 bases). Trimming removed 3 bases at V and 7 bases at J, with 12 bases between. Germline CDR1 and CDR2: SQVTM and ANQGSEA. The CDR3 runs to 13 residues. The CDR3 DNA reads as TGCAGCGTTGATCAAGGGGCTGGCGGGGAGCTGTTTTTT. It is translated as CSVDQGAGGELFF.

There are a few counts of this clonotype. V usage is TRBV10-3 and J usage is TRBJ1-5, with 8 bases aligning to TRBD1. Germline V gene data show CDR1 as ENHRY and CDR2 as SYGVKD. The CDR3 runs 15 residues. The ends lost 3 bases at V and 5 bases at J; junction bases unmatched: 6. The CDR3 DNA reads TGTGCCATCAGTGATCCCGGACAGGGACATCAGCCCCAGCATTTT. Its translation: CAISDPGQGHQPQHF.

This clonotype showed up many times. The chain combines TRBV12-3 or TRBV12-4 with TRBJ2-3; a weak D match, TRBD1 (6 bases). The length of the CDR3 is 14 residues. V lost 7 bases to trimming and J lost 1 base, with 12 bases between them. For the CDR3, the DNA is TGTGCCAGCAATGACAGGACCCGCACAGATACGCAGTATTTT. Protein sequence: CASNDRTRTDTQYF.